This TCR beta chain stems from a study of type 1 and type 2 diabetes patients. Germline V CDR1 and CDR2: MNHNY, SVGAGI (reference sequence). The CDR3 runs to 15 residues. The V and J ends lost 5 bases and 2 bases respectively, with 16 bases between them. Amplification started from genomic DNA. A primer set of 30 forward and 13 reverse primers amplified the CDR3. In TCRdb, the multiplex PCR reads were re-called with MiXCR into one record per CDR3 protein. The sample consists of about 250,000 distinct CDR3 sequences, around 50% of them appearing once. This chain uses TRBV6-6 with TRBJ2-7; D is perhaps TRBD1 (7 bases). The specimen was peripheral blood mononuclear cells (PBMCs). This sequence originates from a man aged 18 to 29 with type 2 diabetes. This CDR3 reads CASSNQGGGTYEQYF. The CDR3 bases are TGTGCCAGCAGTAACCAGGGGGGCGGTACCTACGAGCAGTACTTC.